Listed here are 19 T cell receptor beta chains from one sample, sequenced in a study of blood T cell repertoires in COVID-19. The assay was immunoSEQ multiplex PCR, and TCRdb's table has in-frame clones only and misses some. The table has over 110,000 clones, over 75% seen once. Sequencing was carried out using peripheral blood. These receptors all come from a woman aged 50 to 60 with acute or convalescent COVID-19.

The rearrangement links TRBV9 to TRBJ1-2, with TRBD1 identical over 12 bases. V was clipped by 0 bases and J by 8 bases; unmatched bases: 8. This CDR3 contains 16 residues. CDR1 and CDR2 from the germline V gene are SGDLS and YYNGEE. The CDR3 nucleotides read TGTGCCAGCAGCGTAGCGGGACAGGGGGCGATGCGAGGCTACACCTTC. Its translation is CASSVAGQGAMRGYTF.

The V call is TRBV28, the J call TRBJ1-3; 8 bases fit TRBD1. Trimming took 6 bases from V and 2 from J; bases not matched to a gene: 6. The CDR3 contains 15 residues. Germline CDR1 is MDHEN and CDR2 is SYDVKM. CDR3 DNA sequence: TGTGCCAGCAGCTCCCAGGGGGCTCCTGGAAACACCATATATTTT. Protein product: CASSSQGAPGNTIYF.

Comments on this clone: Distinct nucleotide sequences in the sample also encode this CDR3. The genes are TRBV7-9 and TRBJ2-5; D is possibly TRBD2 (6 bases). V was shortened by 5 bases and J by 5 bases, with 12 bases between the two germline ends. The germline V gene encodes CDR1 SEHNR and CDR2 FQNEAQ (reference sequence). This CDR3 has 13 amino acids. CDR3 residues: CASSRGTLETQYF. For the CDR3, the DNA is TGTGCCAGCAGCCGGGGGACCCTGGAGACCCAGTACTTC.

This chain links TRBV7-9 with TRBJ2-1, with TRBD2 identical over 14 bases. The J segment lost 5 bases and the V segment lost 5 bases, leaving 8 bases of the junction unmatched. This CDR3 region has 17 residues. The germline V gene encodes CDR1 SEHNR and CDR2 FQNEAQ (reference sequence). The CDR3 here is CASSPDRTSGRNNEQFF. The CDR3, as DNA: TGTGCCAGCAGCCCCGATCGGACTAGCGGGAGGAACAATGAGCAGTTCTTC.

This rearrangement joins TRBV6-4 to TRBJ1-1; TRBD1 matches at 7 bases. V lost 6 bases, J lost 0 bases, and 4 bases stayed unmatched. The CDR3 spans 14 residues. Germline-derived CDR1 and CDR2 are MRHNA and SNTAGT. The CDR3 loop reads CASRAGGLNTEAFF. CDR3 sequence (DNA): TGTGCCAGCAGGGCAGGGGGATTGAACACTGAAGCTTTCTTT.

The chain employs TRBV5-1 and TRBJ2-3; D might be TRBD2 (5 bases). Trimming pared 5 bases from V and 0 bases from J, leaving 13 bases between. CDR1 is SGHRS and CDR2 is YFSETQ in the germline V gene. This CDR3 spans 15 amino acids. In nucleotides, the CDR3 is TGCGCCAGCAGATCCGCGGGCCCTAGCACAGATACGCAGTATTTT. This encodes CASRSAGPSTDTQYF.

The chain uses TRBV5-4 and TRBJ2-2; TRBD1 agrees at 9 bases. The germline CDR1 and CDR2 sequences are SGHNT and YYREEE (reference sequence). This CDR3 is 15 amino acids long. V gave up 0 bases and J gave up 6 bases; unmatched junction bases: 3. The CDR3 nucleotides read TGTGCCAGCAGCTTGGGTGACAGGGGGGCCGGGGAGCTGTTTTTT. Protein product: CASSLGDRGAGELFF.

V is TRBV18 and J is TRBJ1-2; D ambiguous. The germline CDR1 and CDR2 sequences are KGHSH and LQKENI. CDR3 length: 15 residues. V lost 0 bases and J 1 base, leaving 9 bases between the germline ends. For the CDR3, the DNA is TGTGCCAGCTCACCACCGTACACCCGTAACTATGGCTACACCTTC. Translated: CASSPPYTRNYGYTF.

The rearrangement joins TRBV5-1 to TRBJ2-7; 8 bases line up with TRBD1. Trimming took 5 bases from V and 3 from J; bases not matched to a gene: 7. Germline loops: CDR1 SGHRS, CDR2 YFSETQ. CDR3 length: 14 residues. CDR3 in amino acids: CASRPGQEIYEQYF. The CDR3 bases are TGCGCCAGCAGACCGGGACAGGAGATCTACGAGCAGTACTTC.

This clone occurred a few times. The genes are TRBV2 and TRBJ1-1, with D unresolved. CDR3 length equals 14 residues. V was shortened by 7 bases and J by 0 bases, with 12 bases between the two germline ends. Germline lookup yields CDR1 SNHLY and CDR2 FYNNEI. The CDR3 DNA sequence: TGTGCCAGCACCCTGGGGAGGCTGAACACTGAAGCTTTCTTT. Protein: CASTLGRLNTEAFF.

The chain has TRBV5-6 and TRBJ1-2; D gene uncertain. Germline assignment: CDR1 SGHDT and CDR2 YYEEEE. Trimming cost V 4 bases and J 3 bases, with 13 bases left between them. The CDR3 covers 14 residues. The CDR3 spells CASSVLGDYYGYTF. CDR3 DNA sequence: TGTGCCAGCAGCGTCCTCGGGGATTACTATGGCTACACCTTC. Combining the CDR3 with reference TRBV5-6 and TRBJ1-2 gives the whole variable domain DAGVTQSPTHLIKTRGQQVTLRCSPKSGHDTVSWYQQALGQGPQFIFQYYEEEERQRGNFPDRFSGHQFPNYSSELNVNALLLGDSALYLCASSVLGDYYGYTFGSGTRLTVV.

This clone is a singleton in its sample. The gene calls are TRBV7-9 and TRBJ2-1, with a possible D match to TRBD1 (6 bases). CDR3 size: 12 residues. Germline CDR1 SEHNR, CDR2 FQNEAQ (reference sequence). Trimming stripped 7 bases from V and 7 bases from J, with 11 bases between. The CDR3 DNA is TGTGCCAGCAACTTGCAGGGGAATGAGCAGTTCTTC. Its protein product is CASNLQGNEQFF.

This chain uses TRBV5-6 with TRBJ2-1, with TRBD2 matching over 12 bases. V lost 3 bases, J lost 6 bases, and 4 bases stayed unmatched. CDR3 length: 15 amino acids. Germline CDR1 and CDR2: SGHDT and YYEEEE. The DNA for the CDR3 is TGTGCCAGCAGCTCAGCTAGCGGGAGGGCCAATGAGCAGTTCTTC. It yields the protein CASSSASGRANEQFF.

J is TRBJ1-1 and V is TRBV5-5, with unresolved D. The CDR3 runs to 12 residues. Trimming took 3 bases from V and 3 from J, leaving 6 bases between them. Germline CDR1 and CDR2: SGHKS and YYEKEE (reference sequence). CDR3 amino acids: CASSWSDTEAFF. CDR3 sequence (DNA): TGTGCCAGCAGCTGGAGTGACACTGAAGCTTTCTTT.

As regards this clone: The junction departs from the called germline gene at one end, perhaps through a read error. CDR3 residues: CAIRESGGLSYNEQFF. The CDR3 DNA reads TGTGCCATCAGGGAGTCAGGGGGTCTCTCCTACAATGAGCAGTTCTTC. The genes are TRBV10-3 and TRBJ2-1; TRBD1 matches at 7 bases. CDR3 length: 16 residues. The germline gives CDR1 ENHRY, CDR2 SYGVKD.

V and J are TRBV27 and TRBJ2-3; D is possibly TRBD2 (7 bases). V shed 5 bases and J shed 0 bases, with 21 bases lying between them. This CDR3 contains 18 residues. CDR1 is MNHEY, CDR2 SMNVEV, per germline (reference sequence). The CDR3 coding sequence is TGTGCCAGCAGTCCCCCCTGGGGGCTAGCGGTAAGCACAGATACGCAGTATTTT. Protein: CASSPPWGLAVSTDTQYF.

The V call is TRBV6-6, the J call TRBJ1-2; 7 bases line up with TRBD1. V shed 6 bases and J 5 bases; nucleotides not matched to a gene: 6. The CDR3 is 13 amino acids. Germline CDR1 MNHNY, CDR2 SVGAGI (reference sequence). The CDR3 sequence: CASRDRWEYGYTF. As DNA, the CDR3 is TGTGCCAGCAGGGACAGGTGGGAATATGGCTACACCTTC.

This chain joins TRBV6-5 and TRBJ1-3; D not resolved. The CDR3 sequence is 16 residues long. V was clipped by 0 bases and J by 0 bases, with 9 bases between them. Looked up from germline, CDR1 is MNHEY and CDR2 is SVGAGI. The CDR3 DNA reads TGTGCCAGCAGTTACTCGGTGGGCTCCTCTGGAAACACCATATATTTT. It yields the protein CASSYSVGSSGNTIYF.

This clone was picked up one time. This rearrangement joins TRBV2 to TRBJ2-7; TRBD1 matches at 7 bases. The CDR3 is 14 amino acids. Trimming removed 2 bases from V and 7 bases from J; junction bases left unmatched: 8. Germline CDR1 reads SNHLY; CDR2 reads FYNNEI. CDR3 coding DNA: TGTGCCAGCAGTGAACAAAGGGGGCTGGGAGAGCAGTACTTC. Its translation is CASSEQRGLGEQYF.